Below, one T cell receptor (beta chain) is given with its context. The data derive from a study of blood T cells in healthy people across ages. Each sample gave at least 7 million isolated PBMCs. Then a second PCR, running roughly 7 to 11 cycles, was carried out with a sample-barcoded 5' primer and a J-beta primer mix. From the 5' RACE reads, TCRdb called clonotypes with MiXCR, one entry per CDR3 protein. The sample includes 800,000 to 1,000,000 distinct CDR3 sequences, around 46% seen only once; the top ten take around 15%. Germline values: CDR1 ENHRY, CDR2 SYGVKD. V lost 2 bases, J lost 3 bases, and 16 bases lay in between. This CDR3 comprises 17 residues.

The chain recombines TRBV10-3 with TRBJ1-4; possibly TRBD1 for D (6 bases). Sequencing input: blood. This TCR was recovered from a man younger than 40 in good health. The CDR3 protein is CAISERSGGASNEKLFF. The CDR3 region has the DNA TGTGCCATCAGTGAGCGTTCTGGGGGGGCCTCTAATGAAAAACTGTTTTTT.